This T cell receptor beta chain was sequenced during a study of cytomegalovirus exposure and HLA in healthy donors. Study-level results: TCR association rates varied by HLA locus in a later analysis, with DRB1 highest and HLA-C lowest. Cytomegalovirus-associated TCR beta chains were listed, numbering roughly 150.

Germline CDR1 WSHSY, CDR2 SAAADI. This CDR3 contains 15 residues. V was pared by 6 bases and J by 0 bases, with 12 bases between. Use of 60 Vbeta and 13 Jbeta primers characterized the PCR. How the authors handled the data: Unique TCR beta chains totaled roughly 79 million in a later count, with around 12 million of them shared. Method: immunoSEQ multiplex PCR; TCRdb's copy keeps in-frame clones and lacks some. The V and J calls and the clone size are those of that table, but D and trimming were determined from the DNA. The profile shows around 100,000 clones, roughly a tenth of them singletons. Notes on this clone: Antigen: not known.

The specimen was PBMCs. The source of this sequence is a man aged 35 to 55 in good health and CMV-seropositive. J is TRBJ2-1 and V is TRBV10-2; possible D gene TRBD1, 5 bases. The CDR3 coding sequence is TGCGCCAGCAGAACGACAGTCAGCTCCTACAATGAGCAGTTCTTC. Protein: CASRTTVSSYNEQFF.